The clone carrying this T cell receptor beta chain turned up a few times. The antigen remains unidentified. The data originate from a study of shared clonotypes between healthy human individuals. Study outcomes and limitations: In four donors, around 4.5% of naive CD4 clonotypes appeared in common.

Among the donors, all were Caucasian adults who lived in Nashville, Tennessee. This CDR3 has 13 amino acids. Trimming took 5 bases from V and 0 from J, leaving 8 bases between them. Per germline, CDR1 SGHVS and CDR2 FNYEAQ. Clones were read by immunoSEQ multiplex PCR, and TCRdb kept only the in-frame ones, dropping some. This sample has approximately 320,000 clones, with approximately 79% found just once. The chain is built from TRBV7-6 and TRBJ2-7; TRBD1 might be the D (6 bases). The TCR was taken from a man aged 30 to 39 in good health. The sequencing sample was made of memory CD4+ T cells sorted from blood. Subset here: CD45RA-negative fraction. The DNA for the CDR3 is TGTGCCAGCAGCCGGACAGACTCCTACGAGCAGTACTTC. Residues: CASSRTDSYEQYF.